The 18 T cell receptor beta chains presented below share a single source sample, sequenced in a study of T cells in localized non-small cell lung cancer. The method was immunoSEQ multiplex PCR; TCRdb's version includes in-frame clones alone and lacks a portion of them. Among 25,000 to 30,000 clones listed, 85% to 95% were seen once. The starting material was peripheral blood, obtained before any cancer treatment. All receptors derive from a female donor over 55 with stage I lung adenocarcinoma.

This rearrangement joins TRBV6-1 to TRBJ1-5; D remains ambiguous. Trimming removed 3 bases at V and 3 bases at J, with 9 bases between. Germline values: CDR1 MNHNS, CDR2 SASEGT. This CDR3 has 14 amino acids. The CDR3 region is CASSDSAVNQPQHF. The DNA for the CDR3 is TGTGCCAGCAGTGACTCAGCCGTCAATCAGCCCCAGCATTTT.

This sequence joins TRBV28 and TRBJ2-7; D not resolved. Trimming removed 1 base from V and 7 bases from J, with 5 bases in between. Germline V CDR1 and CDR2: MDHEN, SYDVKM. This CDR3 is 11 amino acids long. The CDR3 is CASSLSMEQYF. In nucleotides, the CDR3 is TGTGCCAGCAGTTTATCTATGGAGCAGTACTTC.

V usage is TRBV7-6 and J usage is TRBJ2-1; 8 bases match TRBD2. This CDR3 is 16 amino acids long. The V and J ends lost 1 base and 5 bases, in that order; junction bases with no gene match: 7. Germline CDR1 reads SGHVS; CDR2 reads FNYEAQ. This CDR3 reads CASSLVRLAPDNEQFF. In DNA, the CDR3 is TGTGCCAGCAGCTTAGTTCGACTAGCGCCCGACAATGAGCAGTTCTTC.

The V call is TRBV7-2, the J call TRBJ2-1; D is ambiguous. V was clipped by 2 bases and J by 4 bases, with 15 bases between them. The germline CDR1 and CDR2 sequences are SGHTA and FQGNSA. The length of the CDR3 is 16 residues. Here the CDR3 DNA reads TGTGCCAGCAGCTTAAAAGATAGGTTGGGTTACAATGAGCAGTTCTTC. Protein sequence: CASSLKDRLGYNEQFF.

The chain couples TRBV30 to TRBJ1-1, with D possibly matching TRBD1 (6 bases). Germline V gives CDR1 GTSNPN, CDR2 SVGIG (reference sequence). CDR3 length: 15 amino acids. The V and J ends lost 5 bases and 1 base respectively, with 17 bases between them. DNA of the CDR3: TGTGCCTGGGAAATGGCGGACAGAAGGAACACTGAAGCTTTCTTT. It encodes CAWEMADRRNTEAFF.

The rearrangement links TRBV18 to TRBJ2-7, with 10 bases matching TRBD1. J lost 2 bases, V lost 3 bases, and 7 bases had no gene match. The CDR3 totals 16 residues. CDR1 and CDR2 (germline): KGHSH, LQKENI. For the CDR3, the DNA is TGTGCCAGCTCACCCACAATCGGACAGGGGGCCTACGAGCAGTACTTC. This encodes CASSPTIGQGAYEQYF.

The chain combines TRBV7-3 with TRBJ1-2; no reliable D call. V was clipped by 5 bases and J by 0 bases, with 16 bases between them. The CDR3 is 16 residues long. Germline V gene data show CDR1 as SGHTA and CDR2 as FQGTGA. The CDR3 DNA sequence: TGTGCCAGCAGCCCCCGAGGAGGTTCGCCTAACTATGGCTACACCTTC. Translation: CASSPRGGSPNYGYTF.

This clone was recorded only once. The chain combines TRBV6-6 with TRBJ1-1, with D uncertain. The germline CDR1 and CDR2 sequences are MNHNY and SVGAGI (reference sequence). V was pared by 7 bases and J by 4 bases, with 13 bases between. The CDR3 contains 13 residues. The CDR3 here is CASNRGEGTEAFF. The DNA for the CDR3 is TGTGCCAGCAATCGGGGAGAGGGCACTGAAGCTTTCTTT.

V is TRBV5-1 and J is TRBJ2-5, with D possibly being TRBD1 (6 bases). Germline V gene sequence: CDR1 SGHRS, CDR2 YFSETQ. The CDR3 runs 14 residues. V was pared by 8 bases and J by 1 base, with 15 bases between. CDR3 DNA: TGCGCCAGTGCTGAGCAGGGGCCCCAAGAGACCCAGTACTTC. It encodes CASAEQGPQETQYF.

This chain connects TRBV28 to TRBJ1-5; maybe TRBD1 (5 bases). The germline V gene encodes CDR1 MDHEN and CDR2 SYDVKM. The CDR3 runs to 17 residues. V lost 5 bases to trimming and J lost 8 bases, with 25 bases between them. In DNA form, the CDR3 reads TGTGCCAGCAGTCCCTCTGGAGGAGCAGGGCCAGGTAAGCCCCAGCATTTT. It is translated as CASSPSGGAGPGKPQHF. Drawing the rest from reference TRBV28 and TRBJ1-5, the complete variable domain is DVKVTQSSRYLVKRTGEKVFLECVQDMDHENMFWYRQDPGLGLRLIYFSYDVKMKEKGDIPEGYSVSREKKERFSLILESASTNQTSMYLCASSPSGGAGPGKPQHFGDGTRLSIL.

The chain couples TRBV7-9 to TRBJ1-2; D is unclear. This CDR3 contains 14 residues. The V gene lost 0 bases and the J gene lost 8 bases, with 13 bases spanning the gap. Germline CDR1 is SEHNR and CDR2 is FQNEAQ (reference sequence). For the CDR3, the DNA is TGTGCCAGCAGCTTAGCGCGTCTGGCGTCCGGCTACACCTTC. It is translated as CASSLARLASGYTF.

This rearrangement joins TRBV4-1 to TRBJ2-3; 13 positions agree with TRBD2. Germline trimming cut 4 bases from V and 5 bases from J; bases unmatched to any gene: 6. The CDR3 spans 16 residues. Germline-derived CDR1 and CDR2 are MGHRA and YSYEKL. The CDR3 DNA sequence: TGCGCCAGCAGCCCTGGACTAGCGGGGGCCTTAGATACGCAGTATTTT. Translating gives CASSPGLAGALDTQYF.

This chain links TRBV25-1 with TRBJ1-3; 9 bases agree with TRBD1. Germline values: CDR1 MGHDK, CDR2 SYGVNS. CDR3 length: 17 residues. J lost 2 bases, V lost 6 bases, and 11 bases had no gene match. Written as DNA, the CDR3 is TGTGCCAGCAGCGCCGCCGGACAGGGGTTGGCTGGAAACACCATATATTTT. This sequence encodes CASSAAGQGLAGNTIYF. The variable domain in full, completed from reference TRBV25-1 and TRBJ1-3, reads EADIYQTPRYLVIGTGKKITLECSQTMGHDKMYWYQQDPGMELHLIHYSYGVNSTEKGDLSSESTVSRIRTEHFPLTLESARPSHTSQYLCASSAAGQGLAGNTIYFGEGSWLTVV.

The CDR3 DNA is TGTGCCAGCAGCTTAGGGCTAGCGGGGAGCGAGCAGTACTTC. It codes for CASSLGLAGSEQYF. The rearrangement joins TRBV7-3 to TRBJ2-7; 9 bases agree with TRBD2. V trimming: 2 bases; J trimming: 6 bases; junction bases outside the gene matches: 5. The length of the CDR3 is 14 residues. The germline V gene has CDR1 SGHTA and CDR2 FQGTGA.

J is TRBJ1-3 and V is TRBV30, with unresolved D. The germline V gene has CDR1 GTSNPN and CDR2 SVGIG (reference sequence). CDR3 length: 11 residues. Trimming removed 5 bases at V and 8 bases at J, with 10 bases between. CDR3 DNA: TGTGCCTGGGAGGGTACGGACACCATATATTTT. Translation gives CAWEGTDTIYF. The whole variable domain, remainder taken from reference TRBV30 and TRBJ1-3, is SQTIHQWPATLVQPVGSPLSLECTVEGTSNPNLYWYRQAAGRGLQLLFYSVGIGQISSEVPQNLSASRPQDRQFILSSKKLLLSDSGFYLCAWEGTDTIYFGEGSWLTVV.

This clone was observed once. CDR3 residues: CSVITGTVGELFF. The CDR3 DNA sequence: TGCAGCGTTATCACCGGGACCGTCGGGGAGCTGTTTTTT. This chain uses TRBV29-1 with TRBJ2-2; D might be TRBD1 or TRBD2, each matching 5 bases. V was cut by 5 bases and J by 7 bases, with 14 bases left in between. The CDR3 is 13 amino acids. Germline V gene lookup returns CDR1 SQVTM and CDR2 ANQGSEA.

This clone has only a few counts. This rearrangement joins TRBV27 to TRBJ1-5, with 7 positions matching TRBD1. The V and J ends lost 3 bases and 7 bases, in that order; junction bases with no gene match: 15. The germline gives CDR1 MNHEY, CDR2 SMNVEV (reference sequence). The CDR3 extends over 17 amino acids. This chain's CDR3 is CASSFSMRTGGEQPQHF. DNA of the CDR3: TGTGCCAGCAGTTTCTCCATGAGGACAGGAGGAGAGCAGCCCCAGCATTTT.

V is TRBV7-9 and J is TRBJ2-2; D possibly corresponds to TRBD2 (6 bases). V was shortened by 6 bases and J by 4 bases, with 12 bases between the two germline ends. The CDR3 has 14 amino acids. The germline V gene has CDR1 SEHNR and CDR2 FQNEAQ (reference sequence). In DNA form, the CDR3 reads TGTGCCAGCAGTTTTCAGGGAGGCACCGGGGAGCTGTTTTTT. Protein: CASSFQGGTGELFF.